These T cell receptor beta chains were read from a single sample in a study of shared clonotypes between healthy human individuals. Libraries were prepared by immunoSEQ multiplex PCR; TCRdb keeps only in-frame clonotypes and omits some of them. The repertoire holds roughly 2 million clones, with 85% to 95% as singletons. Sequenced sample: naive CD8+ T cells sorted from blood. All receptors derive from a man aged 18 to 29 in good health. CDR3s include the opening cysteine and the closing phenylalanine or tryptophan. The order of the fields is J gene, CDR3 length, V gene, D gene, CDR3 protein, CDR3 DNA. D genes are given only for firm matches.

TRBJ2-1,13,TRBV27,TRBD1,CASSGQVRNEQFF,TGTGCCAGCAGCGGACAGGTACGCAATGAGCAGTTCTTC
TRBJ1-4,15,TRBV4-3,NA,CASSQEAVYNEKLFF,TGCGCCAGCAGCCAAGAAGCCGTTTATAATGAAAAACTGTTTTTT
TRBJ1-1,12,TRBV27,NA,CASTQGGNEAFF,TGTGCCAGCACCCAAGGGGGAAATGAAGCTTTCTTT
TRBJ1-1,15,TRBV10-3,TRBD1,CAISEVQGVNTEAFF,TGTGCCATCAGTGAAGTTCAGGGGGTTAACACTGAAGCTTTCTTT
TRBJ2-5,15,TRBV13,TRBD2,CASGRIAGEWETQYF,TGTGCCAGCGGAAGAATAGCGGGAGAATGGGAGACCCAGTACTTC
TRBJ2-3,16,TRBV9,TRBD2,CASSVESGGWTDTQYF,TGTGCCAGCAGCGTAGAAAGCGGGGGGTGGACAGATACGCAGTATTTT
TRBJ1-3,16,TRBV5-6,NA,CASSLGVLDSGNTIYF,TGTGCCAGCAGCTTGGGAGTCCTAGACTCTGGAAACACCATATATTTT
TRBJ2-7,15,TRBV28,NA,CASSLRGPFSYEQYF,TGTGCCAGCAGTTTAAGAGGCCCCTTCTCCTACGAGCAGTACTTC
TRBJ2-7,11,TRBV11-2,NA,CASSREWEQCF,TGTGCCAGCAGCCGAGAGTGGGAGCAGTGCTTC
TRBJ2-7,16,TRBV6-5,NA,CASSYSLGGSYYEQYF,TGTGCCAGCAGTTACTCGCTTGGGGGTTCCTACTACGAGCAGTACTTC
TRBJ1-2,14,TRBV25-1,NA,CASSEPWQNYGYTF,TGTGCCAGCAGTGAGCCCTGGCAGAACTATGGCTACACCTTC